This TCR beta chain was sequenced during a study of PD-L1 blockade in urothelial cancer. As for the study in general: There were a median of around 140,000 T cells in blood samples. Findings and caveats of the study: Greater 3-week expansion of tumor-associated blood clones was recorded for durable-benefit patients.

Assay: immunoSEQ multiplex PCR; the TCRdb copy retains only in-frame clones and omits some. The top ten clones hold roughly 17% of a sample with 50,000 or so clones, 70% to 90% of them seen once. Of note for this clone: Its antigen is as yet unknown.

All patients carried locally advanced or metastatic urothelial carcinoma. This receptor was identified in a man aged 60-69 years with urothelial cancer. The input for sequencing was PBMCs, taken around atezolizumab (anti-PD-L1) treatment.

CDR3 nucleotides: TGTGCCTGGACCCCCCGGGCGGGGCTTGCTGGAAACACCATATATTTT. Its translation is CAWTPRAGLAGNTIYF. This rearrangement joins TRBV30 to TRBJ1-3, with TRBD1 as a possible D gene (5 bases). Trimming left V 4 bases short and J 2 bases short, with 18 bases between. CDR1 is GTSNPN and CDR2 is SVGIG in the germline V gene (reference sequence). This CDR3 has 16 amino acids.